This T cell receptor beta chain was identified during a study of blood T cell repertoires in COVID-19 (dated by TCRdb to about 2020). Background for the entire study: Samples from collaborators originated in the United States, Italy and Spain and spanned both the acute and convalescent phases of COVID-19. The material from the prospective study consisted of cDNA or gDNA derived from T cells, B-cell-depleted T cells, or PBMCs. Subjects who had been exposed to COVID-19, were actively infected with it, or had recovered from it provided the deeply sampled blood TCRbeta repertoires that made up the dataset. The repertoires were released in a freely available public database meant as a resource for research on the immune response to SARS-CoV-2. The samples were drawn from the first 160 participants of the ongoing ImmuneRACE study and from under 1,500 subjects provided by 6 global collaborators. Nearly every sample came with metadata listing a de-identified subject ID, COVID-19 status, age in years and sex. Where available, HLA class I and class II types were taken from metadata supplied by the sample provider and were not determined by assay-based typing.

What the authors observed across the whole study: How much clinical and demographic metadata was included differed by source and by participant, and the metadata was provided uncurated.

The collaborating institutions used their own protocols to collect whole blood in K2EDTA tubes. For TCRbeta analysis, collaborators shipped samples in one of three forms: frozen whole blood, isolated PBMCs, or DNA extracted from either of those sample types. TCRbeta CDR3 regions were amplified from genomic DNA using the immunoSEQ Assay, a bias-controlled multiplex PCR. The published analysis was carried out like this. Within the assay, amplification of reference gene primers was used to estimate how many nucleated cells each sample contained. To quantify the absolute abundance of each unique TCRbeta CDR3 rearrangement, sequence reads were collapsed and filtered. Productive Simpson clonality was computed per sample as the square root of Simpson's diversity index over productive rearrangements. Sourced from immuneACCESS, this table was stored by TCRdb with only in-frame sequences that have V and J called. A share of the clones is absent; for the studies checked, an unresolved V gene accounts for under half, and the remainder has no known explanation. The V and J calls and the clone size are those of that table, but D and trimming were determined from the DNA. In all, the sample holds 200,000 or so clones, and approximately 80% of those were seen once. The ten largest account for about 13% of the sample.

Worth noting for this clone: Its antigen is unknown. Base qualities are not at hand, and no much larger clone is one base apart.

From a lookup of the germline V gene (reference sequence), CDR1 and CDR2 are LGHDT and YNNKEL. The germline ends are 10 bases apart after V is trimmed by 4 bases and J by 3 bases. The CDR3 contains 14 residues, cysteine and phenylalanine counted. The retained sequence is limited to the CDR3, 42 bases, with the frame set at the first base. Input material: peripheral blood. The receptor's source is a human donor in a cohort sampled during active COVID-19. The sequence is built from TRBV3-1 (or the pseudogene TRBV3-2) and TRBJ1-5; a tentative D call is TRBD1 (6 bases match). The CDR3 reads CASSLGQYNQPQHF. The DNA sequence is as follows: TGTGCCAGCAGCCTAGGACAGTACAATCAGCCCCAGCATTTT.